Listed here is a single TCR beta chain. This receptor's antigen is unknown. One base away there is no much larger clone; base qualities are not given. This entry belongs to a study of blood T cells in healthy people across ages (dated by TCRdb to about 2015). At the level of the whole study: In model experiments, template switching captured roughly one uniquely barcoded TCR beta cDNA molecule for every two T cells. To track age-related changes in TCR beta repertoire diversity, the study relied on deep sequencing normalized with unique cDNA molecular identifiers. Donors were grouped into four age groups: young (average roughly 16 years), middle-aged (about 38), aged (around 60) and long-lived (around 80). To avoid experimental bias, donors of different ages were randomly spread across the sequencing lanes. Using the same blood draw, the study looked at two additional independent replicas of 1 million unique cDNA reads for two donors, one aged 18 to 30 and the other aged 80 or older. General study outcomes and caveats: Because donor CMV infection status was unknown, age-related changes in expanded clonotypes were potentially confounded. Compared with the aged group, more naive CD4+ T cells, fewer expanded clones and increased TCR diversity were shown by the long-lived group, suggesting age selection. Because profiling used bulk unsorted PBMCs, naive and antigen-experienced compartments could not be compared conclusively. As age increased, observed TCR beta diversity per million T cells dropped in a roughly linear way, and a significant reduction was already evident by age around 41. There was a strong correlation between observed TCR beta diversity and the percentage of naive T cells measured by flow cytometry. Total diversity estimates from one million sequenced T cells were considered lower bounds and underestimates.

Donors were a few dozen systemically healthy Caucasian individuals from Russia aged roughly 6 to 90 years. Each donor gave about 9.2 milliliters of peripheral blood, drawn into EDTA-treated Vacutainer tubes. PBMCs were isolated by Ficoll-Paque density-gradient centrifugation, with at least 7 million obtained per sample. Total RNA, at least 6 micrograms per sample, was extracted from PBMCs with Trizol reagent. For every donor, flow cytometry on a PBMC aliquot measured the percentage of naive CD45RAhigh/CD27high T cells. The library was made by 5' RACE. The sample was run on an Illumina HiSeq 2500. A second 7 to 11 cycle PCR used a sample-barcoded 5' primer and a J-beta primer mix. A unique molecular identifier was introduced onto each TCR beta cDNA molecule by a template-switch 5' adaptor carrying 12 random nucleotides. Each sample yielded at least 2.5 million CDR3-containing paired-end reads. First-strand cDNA was synthesized from all RNA with the Mint cDNA synthesis kit, primed by a TRBC-specific oligonucleotide. After uracil-DNA glycosylase treatment, a first 18-cycle PCR used universal primers M1SS and BC2_uni_R on all cDNA. The source study handled its data this way. For normalization, 1 million high-quality reads, each with a distinct molecular identifier, were randomly selected from each sample. Reads with shared molecular identifiers were discarded instead of being binned into consensus sequences. MiTCR, with a Q25 quality threshold and the strictest error-elimination algorithm, was used for CDR3 identification, clonotype clustering and error correction. A nonparametric unseen species model with Euler transformation was used to estimate lower-bound total TCR beta diversity. Clones were called with MiXCR by TCRdb after fastp trimmed the public reads at Q25, and only in-frame beta chains were retained. Entries that share a CDR3 protein sequence are merged under the most common genes and DNA. The V and J calls were not made by the authors but by TCRdb's processing. This sample holds about 1.7 million distinct CDR3 sequences; roughly 30% were observed only once. The biggest ten clones account for more than 6% of the sample.

The V end gives up 3 bases and the J end 6 bases, leaving 4 bases in the junction not matched to a gene. CDR1 and CDR2, per the germline V gene, are ENHRY and SYGVKD. The CDR3, cysteine through phenylalanine, is 13 amino acids long. The entry retains the CDR3 DNA only, 39 bases that are in frame from base 1. This receptor chain uses TRBV10-3 and TRBJ1-2, and 7 bases in between align with TRBD1. The sequence was collected from a woman in her twenties or thirties in good health. Sequencing was performed on blood. The nucleotides are TGTGCCATCAGTGAAGATGGACAGGATGGCTACACCTTC. Its protein is CAISEDGQDGYTF.